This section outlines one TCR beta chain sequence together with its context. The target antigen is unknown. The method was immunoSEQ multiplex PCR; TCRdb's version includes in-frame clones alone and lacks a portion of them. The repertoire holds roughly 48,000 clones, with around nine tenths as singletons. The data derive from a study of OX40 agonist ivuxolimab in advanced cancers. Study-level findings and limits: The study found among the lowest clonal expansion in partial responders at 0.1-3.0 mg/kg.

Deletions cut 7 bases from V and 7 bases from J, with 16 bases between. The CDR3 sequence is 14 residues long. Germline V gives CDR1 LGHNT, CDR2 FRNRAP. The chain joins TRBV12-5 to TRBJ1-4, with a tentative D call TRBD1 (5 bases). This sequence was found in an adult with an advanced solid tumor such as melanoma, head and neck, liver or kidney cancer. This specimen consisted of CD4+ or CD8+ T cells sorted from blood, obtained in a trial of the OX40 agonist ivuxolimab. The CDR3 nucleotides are TGTGCTAGTGCCCTGGCGGGGGAGATTGAAAAACTGTTTTTT. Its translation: CASALAGEIEKLFF. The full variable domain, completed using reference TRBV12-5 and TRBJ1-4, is DARVTQTPRHKVTEMGQEVTMRCQPILGHNTVFWYRQTMMQGLELLAYFRNRAPLDDSGMPKDRFSAEMPDATLATLKIQPSEPRDSAVYFCASALAGEIEKLFFGSGTQLSVL.